The T cell receptor (beta chain) described here comes from a study of cytomegalovirus exposure and HLA in healthy donors. Study-wide points: In a later analysis, CMV-associated beta chains were mostly HLA-associated, it appeared. There were several of the most significant clusters that appeared linked to common viral pathogens in a later analysis. Confirmation in vitro established that a few CMV-associated chains were specific for CMV antigens.

The PCR was carried out with 60 Vbeta primers and 13 Jbeta primers. Clones were read by immunoSEQ multiplex PCR, and TCRdb kept only the in-frame ones, dropping some. The sample holds 200,000 or so clones; roughly 76% are singletons and the top ten take approximately 6.3%. Remarks on this clone: Its antigen is as yet unknown.

The TCR comes from a man between 40 and 49 years old in good health and CMV-seropositive. What was sequenced was PBMCs.

Here the CDR3 DNA reads TGTGCCAGCAGCTCGGGACAGGGCCACACAGATACGCAGTATTTT. This gives the protein CASSSGQGHTDTQYF. The chain combines TRBV5-4 with TRBJ2-3, with 9 nucleotides matching TRBD1. Germline V gives CDR1 SGHNT, CDR2 YYREEE (reference sequence). The CDR3 is 15 amino acids. Trimming at V came to 3 bases and at J to 2 bases, leaving 4 bases not matched to a gene.